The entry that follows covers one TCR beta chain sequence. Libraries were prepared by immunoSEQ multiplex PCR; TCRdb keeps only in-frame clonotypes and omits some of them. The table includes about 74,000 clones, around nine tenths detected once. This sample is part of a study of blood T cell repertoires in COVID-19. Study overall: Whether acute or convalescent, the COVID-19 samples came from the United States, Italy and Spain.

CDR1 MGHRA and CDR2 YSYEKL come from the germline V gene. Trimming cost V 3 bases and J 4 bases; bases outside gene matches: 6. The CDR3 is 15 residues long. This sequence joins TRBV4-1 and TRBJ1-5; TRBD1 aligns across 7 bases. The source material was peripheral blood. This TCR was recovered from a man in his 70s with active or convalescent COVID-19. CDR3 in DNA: TGCGCCAGCAGCCAGGGGGGACAGCTAAATCAGCCCCAGCATTTT. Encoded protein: CASSQGGQLNQPQHF.